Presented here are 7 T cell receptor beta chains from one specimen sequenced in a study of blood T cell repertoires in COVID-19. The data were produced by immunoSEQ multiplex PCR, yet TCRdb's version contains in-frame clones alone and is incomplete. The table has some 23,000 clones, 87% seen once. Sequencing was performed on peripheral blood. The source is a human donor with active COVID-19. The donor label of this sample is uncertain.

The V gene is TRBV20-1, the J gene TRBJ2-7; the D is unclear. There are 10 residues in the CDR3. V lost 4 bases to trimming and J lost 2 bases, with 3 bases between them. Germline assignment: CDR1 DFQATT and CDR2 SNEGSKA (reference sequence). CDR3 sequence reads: CSATTYEQYF. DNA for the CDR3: TGCAGTGCTACAACCTACGAGCAGTACTTC.

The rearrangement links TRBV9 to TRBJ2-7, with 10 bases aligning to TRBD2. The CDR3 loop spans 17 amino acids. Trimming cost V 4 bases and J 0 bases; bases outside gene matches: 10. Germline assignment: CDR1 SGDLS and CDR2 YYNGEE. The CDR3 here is CASSPTAPSGSSYEQYF. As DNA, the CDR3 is TGTGCCAGCAGCCCCACAGCCCCTAGCGGGAGCTCCTACGAGCAGTACTTC.

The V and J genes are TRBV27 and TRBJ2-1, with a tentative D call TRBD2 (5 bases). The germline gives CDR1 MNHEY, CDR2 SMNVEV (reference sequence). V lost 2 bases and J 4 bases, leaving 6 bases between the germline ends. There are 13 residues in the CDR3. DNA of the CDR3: TGTGCCAGCAGTTTAGACTATTACAATGAGCAGTTCTTC. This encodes CASSLDYYNEQFF.

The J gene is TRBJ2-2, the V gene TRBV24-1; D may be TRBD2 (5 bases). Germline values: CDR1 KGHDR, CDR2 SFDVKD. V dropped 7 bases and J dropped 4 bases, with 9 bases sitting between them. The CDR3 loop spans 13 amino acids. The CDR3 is CATRREGTGELFF. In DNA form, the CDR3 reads TGTGCCACCAGACGGGAAGGCACCGGGGAGCTGTTTTTT.

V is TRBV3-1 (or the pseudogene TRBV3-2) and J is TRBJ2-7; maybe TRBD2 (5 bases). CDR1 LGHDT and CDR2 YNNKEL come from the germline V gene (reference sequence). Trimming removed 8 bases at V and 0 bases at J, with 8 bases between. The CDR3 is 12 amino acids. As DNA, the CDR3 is TGTGCCAGCGAGAGCGGCTCCTACGAGCAGTACTTC. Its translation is CASESGSYEQYF.

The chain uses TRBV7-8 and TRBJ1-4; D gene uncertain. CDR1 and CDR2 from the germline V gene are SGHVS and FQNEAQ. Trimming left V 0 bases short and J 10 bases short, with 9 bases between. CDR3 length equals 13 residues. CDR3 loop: CASSLATQAKLFF. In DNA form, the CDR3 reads TGTGCCAGCAGCTTAGCGACCCAGGCAAAACTGTTTTTT. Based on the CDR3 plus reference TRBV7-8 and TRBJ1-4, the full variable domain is GAGVSQSPRYKVAKRGQDVALRCDPISGHVSLFWYQQALGQGPEFLTYFQNEAQLDKSGLPSDRFFAERPEGSVSTLKIQRTQQEDSAVYLCASSLATQAKLFFGSGTQLSVL.

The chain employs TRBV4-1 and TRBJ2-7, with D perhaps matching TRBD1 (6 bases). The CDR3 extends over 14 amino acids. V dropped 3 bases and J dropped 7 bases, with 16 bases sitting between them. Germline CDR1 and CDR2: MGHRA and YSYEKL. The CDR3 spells CASSQPSTGSEQYF. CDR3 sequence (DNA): TGCGCCAGCAGCCAGCCCTCGACAGGATCAGAGCAGTACTTC.